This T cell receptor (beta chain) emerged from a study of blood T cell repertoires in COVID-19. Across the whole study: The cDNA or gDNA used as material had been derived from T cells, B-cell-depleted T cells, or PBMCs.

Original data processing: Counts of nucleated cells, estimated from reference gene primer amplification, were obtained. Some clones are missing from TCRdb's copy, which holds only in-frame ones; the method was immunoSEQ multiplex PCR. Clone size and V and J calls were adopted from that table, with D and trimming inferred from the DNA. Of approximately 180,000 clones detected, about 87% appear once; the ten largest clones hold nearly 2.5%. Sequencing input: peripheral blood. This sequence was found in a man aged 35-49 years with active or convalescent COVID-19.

Written as DNA, the CDR3 is TGTGCCAGCGGTTTTGAGGGCACTGAAGCTTTCTTT. Amino acid sequence: CASGFEGTEAFF. This chain joins TRBV3-1 (or the pseudogene TRBV3-2) and TRBJ1-1; D is undetermined. Trimming removed 8 bases from V and 4 bases from J, with 11 bases in between. Germline lookup yields CDR1 LGHDT and CDR2 YNNKEL (reference sequence). CDR3 length: 12 amino acids.